This is a list of T cell receptor beta chains from one sample in a study of T cells expressing NK-cell markers. TCRdb re-called the 5' RACE reads; every CDR3 protein appears as one record, without DNA. The data include fewer than 400,000 distinct CDR3 sequences; the top ten clones carry around 5.3%. Sequencing was done on a sample of blood T cells: a sorted CD56 or NKG2C T cell subset, CD4+ or CD8+ T cells, or bulk PBMC T cells (not recorded which). These receptors were collected from a man aged 18-70 years in good health. CDR3s include the opening cysteine and the closing phenylalanine or tryptophan. Each record gives: J gene, V gene, CDR3 protein.

TRBJ1-4 | TRBV7-9 | CASSAGQSENEKLFF
TRBJ2-3 | TRBV6-4 | CASSHREFTDTQYF
TRBJ2-1 | TRBV11-1 | CASSLGTGAGSYNEQFF
TRBJ2-5 | TRBV5-1 | CASSGGTSRVVETQYF
TRBJ1-1 | TRBV5-4 | CASRDRGVNTEAFF
TRBJ2-7 | TRBV27 | CASSFLQGTGSYEQYF
TRBJ1-1 | TRBV11-3 | CASSFQLTGSNTEAFF
TRBJ2-5 | TRBV5-1 | CASSLQPAALQETQYF
TRBJ1-3 | TRBV3-1 | CASSSPGGSGNTIYF
TRBJ1-1 | TRBV27 | CASSLTGTGVTEAFF